This TCR beta chain comes out of a study of early T cells in non-severe SARS-CoV-2 infection. The library protocol tagged individual cDNA molecules with unique molecular identifiers. Each CDR3 protein gets one entry after TCRdb re-called the 5' RACE reads with MiXCR. Here the sample spans roughly 75,000 distinct CDR3 sequences, 8.5% to 10% being singletons. This clonotype was detected ten times or more. The sample consisted of whole blood. The clonotype comes from an adult who was a healthcare worker with PCR-confirmed SARS-CoV-2 infection or an uninfected control (not recorded which).

The CDR3, as DNA: TGTGCCAGCACCCCCGACAGACTCAACTATGGCTACACCTTC. Its translation is CASTPDRLNYGYTF. V is TRBV2 and J is TRBJ1-2; weak D call: TRBD1 (5 bases). The CDR3 runs 14 residues. Trimming took 7 bases from V and 2 from J, leaving 14 bases between them. Germline CDR1 reads SNHLY; CDR2 reads FYNNEI.